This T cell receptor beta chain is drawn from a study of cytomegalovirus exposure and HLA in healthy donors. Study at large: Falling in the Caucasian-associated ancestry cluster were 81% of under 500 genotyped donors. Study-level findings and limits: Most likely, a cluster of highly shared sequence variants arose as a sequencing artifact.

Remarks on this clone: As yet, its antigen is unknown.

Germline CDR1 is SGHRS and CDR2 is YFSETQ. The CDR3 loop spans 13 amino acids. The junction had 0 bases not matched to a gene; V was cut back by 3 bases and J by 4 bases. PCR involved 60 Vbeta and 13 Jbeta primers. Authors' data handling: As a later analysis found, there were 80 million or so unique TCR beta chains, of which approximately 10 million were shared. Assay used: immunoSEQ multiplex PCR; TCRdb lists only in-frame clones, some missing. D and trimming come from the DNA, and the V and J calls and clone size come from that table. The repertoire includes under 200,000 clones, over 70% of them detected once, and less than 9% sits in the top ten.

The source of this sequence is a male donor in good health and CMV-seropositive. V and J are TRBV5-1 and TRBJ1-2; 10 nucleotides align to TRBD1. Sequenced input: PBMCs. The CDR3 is CASSWDRGYGYTF. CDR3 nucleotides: TGCGCCAGCAGCTGGGACAGGGGCTATGGCTACACCTTC.